This TCR beta chain originates from a study of cytotoxic CD8 clonotypes in ibrutinib-treated CLL. General observations from the study: T-cell clonality at baseline went above that of age-matched healthy donors and rose and fell with circulating CD8+ T-cell counts.

A word on this clone: What it binds is not known.

V shed 6 bases and J shed 0 bases, with 9 bases lying between them. Germline V gene data show CDR1 as SEHNR and CDR2 as FQNEAQ (reference sequence). The CDR3 runs to 14 residues. Clones were sequenced by immunoSEQ multiplex PCR, and TCRdb holds only the in-frame ones, with some missing. This sample has 200,000 to 250,000 clones; 60% to 75% occur once, and the top ten carry just over 15%. Sequencing was performed on PBMCs, taken after 24 months of ibrutinib treatment. The sequence came from a human donor with chronic lymphocytic leukemia. The genes are TRBV7-9 and TRBJ1-3; weak D call: TRBD1 (6 bases). The CDR3: CASSQGSSGNTIYF. The DNA for the CDR3 is TGTGCCAGCAGTCAGGGGAGCTCTGGAAACACCATATATTTT.